A selection of T cell receptor beta chains follows, all from one sample in a study of regulatory T cells in long-lasting Graves disease. One entry per CDR3 protein, called by TCRdb with MiXCR from the multiplex PCR reads. The sample includes approximately 480,000 distinct CDR3 sequences, 15% to 20% of them seen just once. The same data also went into a second study, on T cells in Graves' hyperthyroidism and ophthalmopathy.

Material: peripheral blood mononuclear cells (PBMCs), obtained at new diagnosis, from a patient treated with antithyroid drugs. The receptors were sampled from a man aged 35 to 55 with Graves disease. Each CDR3 is given with its conserved first and last residue. D genes are given only for firm matches. Clone size is stated in some rows and not others, as once, few, many or a class when expanded.

CDR3 protein	CDR3 DNA	clone size	D gene	V gene	J gene
CASSYSGHLHQETQYF	TGTGCCAGCAGTTACTCGGGACACCTCCACCAAGAGACCCAGTACTTC	many	-	TRBV6-2/TRBV6-3	TRBJ2-5
CASSPRQGRGVYEQYF	TGTGCCAGCTCACCACGACAGGGGCGGGGGGTCTACGAGCAGTACTTC	few	-	TRBV18	TRBJ2-7
CASSPPGIYRDISTDTQYF	TGTGCCAGCTCACCACCGGGAATTTATCGAGACATTAGCACAGATACGCAGTATTTT	-	-	TRBV18	TRBJ2-3
CASSLGTGASEKLFF	TGTGCCAGCAGCTTAGGGACAGGAGCTAGTGAAAAACTGTTTTTT	few	TRBD1	TRBV11-3	TRBJ1-4
CASSIEGGRGNQPQHF	TGTGCCAGTAGTATAGAAGGGGGCCGAGGCAATCAGCCCCAGCATTTT	-	TRBD1	TRBV19	TRBJ1-5
CASSLDPGLAGVFF	TGTGCCAGCAGCTTAGATCCGGGACTAGCGGGAGTTTTCTTC	-	TRBD2	TRBV11-2	TRBJ2-1
CASSYPTGTRTGFKDTQYF	TGTGCCAGCAGTTACCCGACAGGCACCCGGACAGGGTTTAAAGATACGCAGTATTTT	many	TRBD1	TRBV6-2/TRBV6-3	TRBJ2-3
CASSDSTTGELFF	TGCGCCAGCAGCGATAGTACCACCGGGGAGCTGTTTTTT	few	-	TRBV5-1	TRBJ2-2
CASSLYRGPEETQYF	TGTGCCAGCAGCTTATACAGGGGGCCCGAAGAGACCCAGTACTTC	many	TRBD1	TRBV7-2	TRBJ2-5
CASRPVGDGETQYF	TGTGCCAGCAGACCGGTAGGGGATGGAGAGACCCAGTACTTC	-	-	TRBV28	TRBJ2-5
CSAKRTGITDTQYF	TGCAGTGCTAAGCGGACAGGGATCACAGATACGCAGTATTTT	many	TRBD1	TRBV20-1	TRBJ2-3
CASSVGHGDTQYF	TGTGCCAGTAGTGTGGGCCATGGAGATACGCAGTATTTT	few	-	TRBV19	TRBJ2-3
CASSPGLYNEQFF	TGTGCCAGCAGCCCGGGTCTCTACAATGAGCAGTTCTTC	many	-	TRBV18	TRBJ2-1
CASKLDDTEAFF	TGTGCCAGTAAGTTGGACGACACTGAAGCTTTCTTT	-	-	TRBV19	TRBJ1-1
CASKPGLAGLTGELFF	TGTGCCAGCAAACCCGGACTAGCGGGCTTGACCGGGGAGCTGTTTTTT	few	TRBD2	TRBV6-1	TRBJ2-2
CASSQGTRMVVF	TGTGCCAGCAGCCAAGGTACTAGAATGGTCGTCTTC	many	-	TRBV3-1	TRBJ2-5
CASSLVQGGIAKNIQYF	TGTGCCAGCAGTTTAGTACAGGGGGGCATAGCCAAAAACATTCAGTACTTC	many	TRBD1	TRBV12-3/TRBV12-4	TRBJ2-4
CSTYQGVNEQFF	TGCAGCACTTACCAGGGCGTCAATGAGCAGTTCTTC	many	-	TRBV29-1	TRBJ2-1
CASSLLVADMETQYF	TGTGCCAGCAGTTTGTTGGTAGCGGACATGGAGACCCAGTACTTC	many	-	TRBV12-3/TRBV12-4	TRBJ2-5
CASSLDGIPYEQYF	TGTGCCAGCAGCTTAGATGGGATCCCCTACGAGCAGTACTTC	many	-	TRBV7-9	TRBJ2-7
CASTLRDGVYGYTF	TGTGCCAGCACCCTCCGGGACGGAGTCTATGGCTACACCTTC	few	-	TRBV28	TRBJ1-2
CASSFLDWGEQYF	TGTGCCAGCAGCTTTCTGGACTGGGGGGAGCAGTACTTC	few	-	TRBV11-2	TRBJ2-7
CASSFGRMNTGELFF	TGTGCCAGCAGTTTTGGCAGAATGAACACCGGGGAGCTGTTTTTT	many	-	TRBV12-3/TRBV12-4	TRBJ2-2
CSARKTGHEKLFF	TGCAGTGCTAGAAAGACAGGGCATGAAAAACTGTTTTTT	-	TRBD1	TRBV20-1	TRBJ1-4
CASSVSAANTEAFF	TGCGCCAGCAGCGTGTCGGCGGCGAACACTGAAGCTTTCTTT	-	-	TRBV5-1	TRBJ1-1
CASRGGAIKGQYF	TGTGCCAGCAGAGGGGGGGCTATCAAAGGGCAGTACTTC	many	-	TRBV28	TRBJ2-7
CSVAQRLAGTEQFF	TGCAGCGTTGCCCAAAGACTAGCGGGCACTGAGCAGTTCTTC	-	TRBD2	TRBV29-1	TRBJ2-1
CSVRLTVEPGNEQYF	TGCAGCGTGCGACTAACGGTGGAACCTGGGAACGAGCAGTACTTC	many	-	TRBV29-1	TRBJ2-7
CASSSGQGWDEQYF	TGTGCCAGCAGTTCGGGACAGGGGTGGGACGAGCAGTACTTC	many	TRBD1	TRBV12-3/TRBV12-4	TRBJ2-7
CASSVGRYEQYF	TGTGCCAGCAGTGTGGGACGTTACGAGCAGTACTTC	many	-	TRBV6-1	TRBJ2-7
CTSSRGQGISGYTF	TGTACCAGCAGCCGGGGACAGGGAATAAGTGGCTACACCTTC	-	TRBD1	TRBV12-3/TRBV12-4	TRBJ1-2
CAWSDRLAGFTDTQYF	TGTGCCTGGAGTGACCGCCTAGCGGGGTTCACAGATACGCAGTATTTT	many	TRBD2	TRBV30	TRBJ2-3